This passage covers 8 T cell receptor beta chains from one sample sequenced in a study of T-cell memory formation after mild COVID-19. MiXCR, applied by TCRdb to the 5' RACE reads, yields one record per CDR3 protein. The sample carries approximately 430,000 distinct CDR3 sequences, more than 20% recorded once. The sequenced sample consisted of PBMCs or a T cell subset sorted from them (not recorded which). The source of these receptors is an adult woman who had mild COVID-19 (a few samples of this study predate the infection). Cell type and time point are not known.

The CDR3 is CASSWSGGGSYNEQFF. In DNA form, the CDR3 reads TGTGCCAGCAGTTGGAGCGGGGGGGGGTCCTACAATGAGCAGTTCTTC. The V gene is TRBV6-5, the J gene TRBJ2-1, with 10 bases lining up with TRBD2. CDR3 length: 16 residues. CDR1 is MNHEY and CDR2 is SVGAGI in the germline V gene. V dropped 4 bases and J dropped 1; count of bases not matched to a gene: 4.

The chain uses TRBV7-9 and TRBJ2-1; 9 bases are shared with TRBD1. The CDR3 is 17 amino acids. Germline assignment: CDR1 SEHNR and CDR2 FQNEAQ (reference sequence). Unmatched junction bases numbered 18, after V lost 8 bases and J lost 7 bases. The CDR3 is CASGSHPGQGPINEQFF. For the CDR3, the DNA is TGTGCCAGCGGCTCCCATCCGGGACAGGGTCCCATAAATGAGCAGTTCTTC. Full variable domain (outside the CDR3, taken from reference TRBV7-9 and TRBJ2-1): DTGVSQNPRHKITKRGQNVTFRCDPISEHNRLYWYRQTLGQGPEFLTYFQNEAQLEKSRLLSDRFSAERPKGSFSTLEIQRTEQGDSAMYLCASGSHPGQGPINEQFFGPGTRLTVL.

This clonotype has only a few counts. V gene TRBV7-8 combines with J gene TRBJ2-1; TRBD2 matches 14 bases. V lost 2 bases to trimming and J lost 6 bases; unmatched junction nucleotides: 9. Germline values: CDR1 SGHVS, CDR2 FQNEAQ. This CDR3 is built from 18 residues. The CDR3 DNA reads TGTGCCAGCAGCTTACGGGGGACTAGCGGGAGTTTTGGCAATGAGCAGTTCTTC. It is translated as CASSLRGTSGSFGNEQFF.

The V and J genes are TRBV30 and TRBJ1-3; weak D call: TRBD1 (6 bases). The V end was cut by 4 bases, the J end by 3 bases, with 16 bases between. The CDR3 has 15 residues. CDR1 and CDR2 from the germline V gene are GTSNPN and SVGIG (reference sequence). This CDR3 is CAWTVNRVRGNTIYF. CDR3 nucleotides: TGTGCCTGGACGGTAAACAGGGTCCGTGGAAACACCATATATTTT.

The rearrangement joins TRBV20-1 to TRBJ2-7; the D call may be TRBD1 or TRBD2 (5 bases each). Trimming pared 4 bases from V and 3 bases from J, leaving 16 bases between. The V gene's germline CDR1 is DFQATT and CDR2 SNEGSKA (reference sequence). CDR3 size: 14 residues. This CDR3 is CSATPGASNYEQYF. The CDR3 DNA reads TGCAGTGCTACCCCTGGGGCTAGCAACTACGAGCAGTACTTC.

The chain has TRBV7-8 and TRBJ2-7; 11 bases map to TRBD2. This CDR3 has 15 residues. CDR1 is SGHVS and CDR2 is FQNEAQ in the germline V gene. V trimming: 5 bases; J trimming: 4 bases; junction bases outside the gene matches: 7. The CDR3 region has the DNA TGTGCCAGCAGCCCAAGTAGCGGGAGGGGTTACGAGCAGTACTTC. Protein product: CASSPSSGRGYEQYF.

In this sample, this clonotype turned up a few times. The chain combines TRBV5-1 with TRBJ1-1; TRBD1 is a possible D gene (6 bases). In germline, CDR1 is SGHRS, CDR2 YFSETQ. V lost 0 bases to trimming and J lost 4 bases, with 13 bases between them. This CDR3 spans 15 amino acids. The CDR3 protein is CASSLENRDTTEAFF. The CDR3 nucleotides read TGCGCCAGCAGCTTGGAAAACAGGGATACCACTGAAGCTTTCTTT.

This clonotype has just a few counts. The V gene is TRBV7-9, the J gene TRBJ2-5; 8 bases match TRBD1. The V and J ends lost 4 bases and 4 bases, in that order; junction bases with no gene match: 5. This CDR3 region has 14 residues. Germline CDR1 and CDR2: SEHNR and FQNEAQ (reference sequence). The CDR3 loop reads CASSWTGMRETQYF. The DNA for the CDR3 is TGTGCCAGCAGCTGGACAGGGATGCGAGAGACCCAGTACTTC.